The clone carrying this T cell receptor beta chain has a single count. Its antigen is unknown. The method was immunoSEQ multiplex PCR; TCRdb's version includes in-frame clones alone and lacks a portion of them. This table has 25,000 to 30,000 clones, approximately 83% appearing once. The CDR3 consists of 16 residues. V lost 2 bases and J 4 bases, leaving 15 bases between the germline ends. Looked up from germline, CDR1 is MGHRA and CDR2 is YSYEKL. This sample was included in a study of T cells in localized non-small cell lung cancer. Broader study findings: Uninvolved adjacent lung showed higher T cell clonality than tumor.

Here the sequenced sample was peripheral blood mononuclear cells, taken before any cancer treatment. This chain connects TRBV4-1 to TRBJ1-5, with a possible D match to TRBD1 (6 bases). The source is a man aged 40 to 70 with stage III lung adenocarcinoma. In DNA form, the CDR3 reads TGCGCCAGCAGCCAACCGTCAGGACAGTTTAATCAGCCCCAGCATTTT. It specifies CASSQPSGQFNQPQHF.